Included here is one TCR beta chain sequence, with context. The antigen is unknown. PCR used 60 Vbeta primers and 13 Jbeta primers. The table came from immunoSEQ multiplex PCR; TCRdb's copy has only in-frame clones and leaves some out. The sample carries about 91,000 clones, roughly 86% recorded once. These data come from a study of cytomegalovirus exposure and HLA in healthy donors. Germline CDR1 MDHEN, CDR2 SYDVKM. After removal of 4 bases from V and 4 bases from J, the junction contained 9 bases not matched to a gene. This CDR3 comprises 15 residues. General study findings and limits: What a later analysis reportedly showed was that an Asian-associated ancestry cluster had fewer N-insertions than the approximately 700-donor mean. An analysis done earlier found most TCR beta V segments productive about 87% or about 30% of the time.

This receptor was obtained from a man between 25 and 39 years old in good health and CMV-seropositive. The rearrangement joins TRBV28 to TRBJ1-2, with 7 bases lining up with TRBD1. The sequenced sample was PBMCs. CDR3 coding DNA: TGTGCCAGCAGTTCCATCCGGGACAGCTTCTATGGCTACACCTTC. Its protein is CASSSIRDSFYGYTF.